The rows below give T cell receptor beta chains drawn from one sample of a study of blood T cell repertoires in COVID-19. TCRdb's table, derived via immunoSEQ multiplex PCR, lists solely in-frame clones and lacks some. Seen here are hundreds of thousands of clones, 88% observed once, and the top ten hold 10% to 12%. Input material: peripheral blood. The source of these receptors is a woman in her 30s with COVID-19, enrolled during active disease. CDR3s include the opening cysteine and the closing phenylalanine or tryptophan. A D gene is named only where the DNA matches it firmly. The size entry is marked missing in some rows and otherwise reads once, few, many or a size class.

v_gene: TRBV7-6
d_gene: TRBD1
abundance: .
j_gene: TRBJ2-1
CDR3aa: CASSLGDRSSYNEQFF
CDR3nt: TGTGCCAGCAGCTTGGGGGACAGGAGCTCCTACAATGAGCAGTTCTTC

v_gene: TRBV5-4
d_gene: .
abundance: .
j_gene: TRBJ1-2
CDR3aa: CASSPWTENYGYTF
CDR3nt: TGTGCCAGCAGCCCCTGGACAGAAAACTATGGCTACACCTTC

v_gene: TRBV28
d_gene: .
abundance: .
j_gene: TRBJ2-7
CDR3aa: CASRDPGGQYF
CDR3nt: TGTGCCAGCAGAGACCCCGGGGGGCAGTACTTC

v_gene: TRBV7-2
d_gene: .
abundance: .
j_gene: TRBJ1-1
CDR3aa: CASSPGWDMNTEAFF
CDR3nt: TGTGCCAGCAGCCCAGGCTGGGACATGAACACTGAAGCTTTCTTT

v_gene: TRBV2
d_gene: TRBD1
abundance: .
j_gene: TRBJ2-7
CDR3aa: CASSEGQGFFDEQYF
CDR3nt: TGTGCCAGCAGTGAGGGACAGGGGTTTTTCGACGAGCAGTACTTC

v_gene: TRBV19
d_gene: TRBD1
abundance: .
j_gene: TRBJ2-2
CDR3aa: CASSRRDRDSGELFF
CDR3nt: TGTGCCAGTAGTCGCCGGGACAGGGATTCCGGGGAGCTGTTTTTT

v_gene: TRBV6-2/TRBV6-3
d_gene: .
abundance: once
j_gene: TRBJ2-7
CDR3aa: CASSYSGGITYEQYF
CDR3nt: TGTGCCAGCAGTTACTCTGGCGGGATCACCTACGAGCAGTACTTC

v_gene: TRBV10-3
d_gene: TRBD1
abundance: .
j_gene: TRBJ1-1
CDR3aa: CATYGKTGDWNTEAFF
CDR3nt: TGTGCCACATATGGTAAGACAGGGGACTGGAACACTGAAGCTTTCTTT

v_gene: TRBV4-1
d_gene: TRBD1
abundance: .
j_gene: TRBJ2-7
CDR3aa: CASSHTGDGYEQYF
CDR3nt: TGCGCCAGCAGCCATACAGGGGACGGATACGAGCAGTACTTC

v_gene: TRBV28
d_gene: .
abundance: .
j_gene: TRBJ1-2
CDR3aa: CASSRDFYGYTF
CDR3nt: TGTGCCAGCAGCCGGGATTTCTATGGCTACACCTTC

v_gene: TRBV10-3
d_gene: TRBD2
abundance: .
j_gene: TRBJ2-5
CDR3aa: CAISGSSGEETQYF
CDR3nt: TGTGCCATCAGTGGGTCTAGCGGAGAAGAGACCCAGTACTTC

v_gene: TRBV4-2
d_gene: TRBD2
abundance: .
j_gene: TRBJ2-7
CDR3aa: CASSPSGGATNEQYF
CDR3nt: TGTGCCAGCAGCCCATCGGGGGGGGCCACCAACGAGCAGTACTTC

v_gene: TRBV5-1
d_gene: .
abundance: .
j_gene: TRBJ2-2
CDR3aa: CASSPPLPFQGISGELFF
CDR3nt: TGCGCCAGCAGCCCCCCTCTGCCGTTCCAGGGAATATCCGGGGAGCTGTTTTTT

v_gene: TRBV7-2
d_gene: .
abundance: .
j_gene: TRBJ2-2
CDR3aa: CASRSGTGELFF
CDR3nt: TGTGCCAGCCGGAGTGGCACCGGGGAGCTGTTTTTT

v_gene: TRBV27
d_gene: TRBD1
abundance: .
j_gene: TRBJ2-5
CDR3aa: CASSSNRDRVLKTQYF
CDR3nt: TGTGCCAGCAGTTCGAACCGGGACAGGGTTTTGAAGACCCAGTACTTC

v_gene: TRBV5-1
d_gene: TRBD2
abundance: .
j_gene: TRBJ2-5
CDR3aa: CASSLGLAGEETQYF
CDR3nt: TGCGCCAGCAGCTTGGGACTAGCGGGAGAAGAGACCCAGTACTTC

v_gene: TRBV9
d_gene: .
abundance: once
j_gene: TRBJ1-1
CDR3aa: CASSVEGSNTEAFF
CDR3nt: TGTGCCAGCAGCGTAGAGGGGTCGAACACTGAAGCTTTCTTT

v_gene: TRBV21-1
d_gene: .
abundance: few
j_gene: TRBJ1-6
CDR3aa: CASSRGQGCYSPLHF
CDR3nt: TGTGCCAGCAGCAGAGGACAGGGATGCTATTCACCCCTCCACTTT

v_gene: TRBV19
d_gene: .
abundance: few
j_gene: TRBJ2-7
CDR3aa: CASSIQAPYEQYF
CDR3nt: TGTGCCAGTAGTATTCAGGCCCCCTACGAGCAGTACTTC

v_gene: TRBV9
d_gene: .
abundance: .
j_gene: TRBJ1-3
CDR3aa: CASSGKTRGGNTIYF
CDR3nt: TGTGCCAGCAGCGGGAAAACCAGGGGTGGAAACACCATATATTTT

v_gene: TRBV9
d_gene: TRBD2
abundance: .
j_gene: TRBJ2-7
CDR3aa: CASSVGTSGRYEQYF
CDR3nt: TGTGCCAGCAGCGTAGGGACTAGCGGGAGGTACGAGCAGTACTTC

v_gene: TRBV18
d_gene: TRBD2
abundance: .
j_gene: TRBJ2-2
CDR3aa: CASSPRTRAGTGELFF
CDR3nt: TGTGCCAGCTCACCAAGGACTAGAGCGGGCACCGGGGAGCTGTTTTTT

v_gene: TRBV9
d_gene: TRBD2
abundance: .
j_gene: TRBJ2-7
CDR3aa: CASSVLGTTVEQYF
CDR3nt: TGTGCCAGCAGCGTACTTGGGACTACTGTCGAGCAGTACTTC

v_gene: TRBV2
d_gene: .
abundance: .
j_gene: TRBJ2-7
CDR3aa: CASNWAGSSYEQYF
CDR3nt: TGTGCCAGTAACTGGGCCGGCAGCTCCTACGAGCAGTACTTC

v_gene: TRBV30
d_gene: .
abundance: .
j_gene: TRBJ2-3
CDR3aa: CAWSGSGTDTQYF
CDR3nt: TGTGCCTGGAGCGGGAGCGGCACAGATACGCAGTATTTT

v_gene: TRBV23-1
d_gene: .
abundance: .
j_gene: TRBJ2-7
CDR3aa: CASSHRIPRTVLYEQYF
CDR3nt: TGCGCCAGCAGTCATCGAATCCCCAGGACAGTTCTCTACGAGCAGTACTTC

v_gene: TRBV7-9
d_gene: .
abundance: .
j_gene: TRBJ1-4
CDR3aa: CASSFQGDWEKLFF
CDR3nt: TGTGCCAGCAGCTTCCAGGGTGATTGGGAAAAACTGTTTTTT

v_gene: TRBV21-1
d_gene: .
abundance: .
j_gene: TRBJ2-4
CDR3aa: CASSKKAGEGYF
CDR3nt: TGTGCCAGCAGCAAGAAAGCGGGGGAGGGGTACTTC

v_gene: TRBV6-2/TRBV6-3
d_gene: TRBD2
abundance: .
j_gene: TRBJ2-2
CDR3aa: CASSWRTSGSPGELFF
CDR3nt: TGTGCCAGCAGTTGGAGGACTAGCGGGAGCCCCGGGGAGCTGTTTTTT

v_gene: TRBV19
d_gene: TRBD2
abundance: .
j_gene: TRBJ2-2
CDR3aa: CASSIGVSGSSTGELFF
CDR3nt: TGTGCCAGTAGTATAGGAGTGAGCGGGAGTAGCACCGGGGAGCTGTTTTTT

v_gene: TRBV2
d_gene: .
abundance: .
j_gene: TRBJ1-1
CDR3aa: CASSEARMNTEAFF
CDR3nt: TGTGCCAGCAGTGAAGCGCGAATGAACACTGAAGCTTTCTTT

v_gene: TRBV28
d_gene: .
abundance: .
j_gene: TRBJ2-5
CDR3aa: CASSFLEKETQYF
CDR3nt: TGTGCCAGCAGTTTTTTAGAAAAAGAGACCCAGTACTTC

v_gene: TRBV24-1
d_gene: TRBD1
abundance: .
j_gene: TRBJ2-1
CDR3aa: CATSDLTGTGISSYNEQFF
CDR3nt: TGTGCCACCAGTGATCTAACCGGGACAGGAATCAGCTCCTACAATGAGCAGTTCTTC

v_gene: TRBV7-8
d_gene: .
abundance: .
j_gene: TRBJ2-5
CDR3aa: CASSSGLLKETQYF
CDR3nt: TGTGCCAGCAGCTCCGGACTCTTAAAAGAGACCCAGTACTTC

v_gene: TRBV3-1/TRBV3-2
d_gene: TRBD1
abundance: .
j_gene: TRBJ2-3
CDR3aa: CASSQVYRGLEDTQYF
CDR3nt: TGTGCCAGCAGCCAAGTCTACAGGGGGCTCGAAGATACGCAGTATTTT

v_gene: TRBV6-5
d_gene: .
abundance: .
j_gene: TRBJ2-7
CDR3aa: CASSVAQQVTYEQYF
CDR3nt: TGTGCCAGCAGCGTCGCGCAACAGGTTACCTACGAGCAGTACTTC

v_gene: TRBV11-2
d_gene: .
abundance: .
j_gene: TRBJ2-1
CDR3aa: CASSFRSDRSYNEQFF
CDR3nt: TGTGCCAGCAGCTTTCGAAGCGACCGATCCTACAATGAGCAGTTCTTC

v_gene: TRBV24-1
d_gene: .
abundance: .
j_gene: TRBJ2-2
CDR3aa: CATSDPTGSNTGELFF
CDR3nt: TGTGCCACCAGTGATCCGACAGGCTCGAACACCGGGGAGCTGTTTTTT

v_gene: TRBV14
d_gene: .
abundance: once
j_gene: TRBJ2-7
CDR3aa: CASSQDWGRYEQYF
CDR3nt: TGTGCCAGCAGCCAAGATTGGGGGAGGTACGAGCAGTACTTC

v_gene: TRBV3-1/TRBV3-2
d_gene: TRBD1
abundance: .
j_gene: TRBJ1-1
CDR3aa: CASSQTTGGTEAFF
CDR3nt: TGTGCCAGCAGCCAAACGACAGGGGGAACTGAAGCTTTCTTT

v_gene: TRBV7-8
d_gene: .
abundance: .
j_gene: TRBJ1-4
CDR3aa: CASSPGGAQTF
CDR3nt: TGTGCCAGCAGCCCCGGAGGAGCCCAGACTTTT

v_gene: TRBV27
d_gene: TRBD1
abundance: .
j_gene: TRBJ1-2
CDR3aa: CASSFRQGGSGYTF
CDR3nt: TGTGCCAGCAGTTTCCGACAGGGCGGATCTGGCTACACCTTC

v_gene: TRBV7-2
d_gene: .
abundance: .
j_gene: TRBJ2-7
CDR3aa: CASSFIGGSRYEQYF
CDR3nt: TGTGCCAGCAGCTTCATTGGGGGGAGTCGCTACGAGCAGTACTTC

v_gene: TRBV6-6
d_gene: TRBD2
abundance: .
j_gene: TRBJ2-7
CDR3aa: CASRPRIAGTYEQYF
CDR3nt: TGTGCCAGCAGACCGCGGATAGCGGGAACCTACGAGCAGTACTTC